This T cell receptor (beta chain) appears in the sequencing data of a study of T cells in Graves' hyperthyroidism and ophthalmopathy. RNA transcripts gave rise to amplified TCR beta CDR3 regions. HTBI primers drove first-round RT-PCR of the TCR CDR3. One entry per CDR3 protein, called by TCRdb with MiXCR from the multiplex PCR reads. Among more than 600,000 distinct CDR3 sequences listed, 16% were seen once. This clonotype showed up just a few times. Trimming cost V 0 bases and J 8 bases, with 16 bases left between them. CDR1 and CDR2 from the germline V gene are KGHDR and SFDVKD. The CDR3 contains 16 residues.

What was sequenced was blood. The chain joins TRBV24-1 to TRBJ2-1; D not resolved. The source is a man aged 18 to 29 with Graves' hyperthyroidism. CDR3 amino acids: CATSDLRVDPPDEQFF. CDR3 DNA sequence: TGTGCCACCAGTGATTTGCGTGTGGACCCCCCCGATGAGCAGTTCTTC.